This passage covers 3 T cell receptor beta chains from one sample sequenced in a study of tumor-infiltrating lymphocytes in primary liver carcinoma. TCR beta cDNA was reverse-transcribed from about 500 ng of total RNA. The reaction used a constant-region primer and ProtoScript II reverse transcriptase. Generation of the TCR beta libraries relied on three nested multiplex PCR rounds using slightly modified ARM-PCR. Each of the first two PCR rounds ran approximately 10 cycles with TRBV1-TRBV30 forward and C-beta reverse primers. TCRdb re-derived calls from the multiplex PCR reads in MiXCR, one entry per CDR3 protein. The sample carries approximately 310,000 distinct CDR3 sequences, about 60% recorded once. Unsorted whole blood served as the source of blood RNA, and germline DNA was extracted as well. The sequencing input was peripheral blood. The receptors were gathered from a man aged 35 to 55 with primary liver carcinoma and hepatitis B virus infection.

As to this clonotype: Since the CDR3 does not end with the conserved phenylalanine or tryptophan, this likely comes from a read error. This chain joins TRBV11-1 and TRBJ2-4, with TRBD2 identical over 11 bases. This CDR3 is built from 17 residues. The germline V gene has CDR1 SGHAT and CDR2 FQDESV (reference sequence). The CDR3 loop is CASSFPATSGTKNIQYI. The CDR3 DNA reads TGCGCCAGCAGCTTTCCCGCGACTAGCGGGACCAAAAACATTCAGTACATC.

This clonotype occurred once. A read error may explain this, as a much larger clone is one base away. The rearrangement uses TRBV29-1 and TRBJ1-3; 7 nucleotides agree with TRBD1. The CDR3 runs to 14 residues. Trimming took 7 bases from V and 2 from J; bases not matched to a gene: 8. Per germline, CDR1 SQVTM and CDR2 ANQGSEA. CDR3 loop: CSGATGSPGNTIYF. CDR3 nucleotide sequence: TGCAGCGGCGCGACAGGGAGCCCTGGAAACACCATATATTTT.

This chain joins TRBV6-6 and TRBJ2-6; 7 bases are a match to TRBD1. The CDR3 totals 17 residues. Germline V lookup: CDR1 MNHNY, CDR2 SVGAGI (reference sequence). Unmatched junction bases numbered 5, after V lost 2 bases and J lost 1 base. This CDR3 reads CASSYGDSPSGANVLTF. For the CDR3, the DNA is TGTGCCAGCAGTTACGGGGACAGTCCTTCTGGGGCCAACGTCCTGACTTTC.